Listed here are 12 T cell receptor beta chains from one sample, sequenced in a study of spatial heterogeneity in lung cancer. TCRdb ran MiXCR on the 5' RACE reads and lists one entry per CDR3 protein. The top ten hold roughly 52% of the sample, which has more than 9,500 distinct CDR3 sequences, 15% to 20% seen once. Sample time point: sample taken at primary tumor resection. The input material, whole RNA from tumor, nontumor lung or frozen PBMC, was sequenced unsorted. The specimen was PBMCs, collected at surgery. The receptors were sampled from a male donor with early-stage non-small cell lung cancer.

The table lists this clonotype with many counts. This chain links TRBV19 with TRBJ2-2; the match to TRBD2 covers 7 bases. V shed 4 bases, J shed 7 bases, and the junction held 12 bases outside the gene matches. The length of the CDR3 is 16 residues. Germline V gene sequence: CDR1 LNHDA, CDR2 SQIVND (reference sequence). CDR3 sequence (DNA): TGTGCCAGTAGTAGAGCAAGCGGGACGGAAAACGGGGAGCTGTTTTTT. It encodes CASSRASGTENGELFF.

This clonotype was counted many times. This chain uses TRBV20-1 with TRBJ2-4; 7 bases line up with TRBD1. The CDR3 covers 15 residues. V lost 5 bases, J lost 4 bases, and 11 bases stayed unmatched. The germline gives CDR1 DFQATT, CDR2 SNEGSKA (reference sequence). The CDR3 region has the DNA TGCAGTGCTGATTCGGGGACAGAGGTTAAAAACATTCAGTACTTC. Its protein product is CSADSGTEVKNIQYF.

This clonotype was seen repeatedly, ten times or more. This chain connects TRBV9 to TRBJ2-7; perhaps TRBD1 as D (5 bases). V lost 0 bases and J lost 2, with 9 bases in between. This CDR3 is 14 amino acids long. Germline CDR1 is SGDLS and CDR2 is YYNGEE. CDR3 coding DNA: TGTGCCAGCAGCGTAGGCGGACAAACCTACGAGCAGTACTTC. The encoded protein is CASSVGGQTYEQYF.

The chain has TRBV7-9 and TRBJ2-1; 11 bases align to TRBD2. The germline gives CDR1 SEHNR, CDR2 FQNEAQ (reference sequence). Germline trimming cut 5 bases from V and 8 bases from J; bases unmatched to any gene: 5. The CDR3 runs to 14 residues. The CDR3 sequence: CASSLTSGNDEQFF. CDR3 nucleotide sequence: TGTGCCAGCAGCCTGACTAGCGGGAATGATGAGCAGTTCTTC.

About this clonotype itself: The junction does not match germline at one end; this may be a read error. J is TRBJ2-7 and V is TRBV3-1, with D unclear. There are 14 residues in the CDR3. Germline-derived CDR1 and CDR2 are LGHDT and YNNKEL (reference sequence). The CDR3 loop reads CARSLGRAGHEQYF. The CDR3 DNA reads TGTGCCAGAAGCCTCGGACGCGCCGGGCACGAGCAGTACTTC.

This clonotype was found a few times. The chain combines TRBV5-1 with TRBJ1-2; D may be TRBD1 (5 bases). Germline lookup yields CDR1 SGHRS and CDR2 YFSETQ. This CDR3 has 14 amino acids. The ends were cut back, 0 bases at V and 3 bases at J, with 9 bases in the middle. The CDR3 protein is CASSLDTGYYGYTF. In DNA form, the CDR3 reads TGCGCCAGCAGCTTGGATACAGGCTACTATGGCTACACCTTC.

In its sample, this clonotype was seen many times. The chain has TRBV28 and TRBJ2-3; 8 bases fit TRBD2. Per germline, CDR1 MDHEN and CDR2 SYDVKM. V was pared by 5 bases and J by 6 bases, with 10 bases of the junction left unmatched. This CDR3 spans 15 amino acids. The CDR3 nucleotides read TGTGCCAGCAGTCCCGGGACTAGAGACTCGGATACGCAGTATTTT. As protein: CASSPGTRDSDTQYF.

There are a few counts of this clonotype. The chain carries TRBV6-2 or TRBV6-3 and TRBJ1-4, with 7 bases matching TRBD1. This CDR3 is built from 16 residues. Trimming removed 5 bases from V and 3 bases from J; junction bases left unmatched: 9. Per the germline V gene, CDR1 is MNHEY and CDR2 is SVGEGT. The DNA of the CDR3 is TGTGCCAGCAGTCATCGACCCGGGACAGCTAATGAAAAACTGTTTTTT. Translated: CASSHRPGTANEKLFF.

This clonotype was seen at least ten times. CDR3 DNA sequence: TGCAGTGCTAGTCCACAGGGCCCCTACGAGCAGTACTTC. This encodes CSASPQGPYEQYF. The chain has TRBV20-1 and TRBJ2-7; D possibly corresponds to TRBD1 (6 bases). The ends were cut back, 3 bases at V and 2 bases at J, with 11 bases in the middle. Germline V gene lookup returns CDR1 DFQATT and CDR2 SNEGSKA (reference sequence). This CDR3 region has 13 residues.

This clonotype has at least ten counts. V usage is TRBV20-1 and J usage is TRBJ1-5; no clear D gene. Per the germline V gene, CDR1 is DFQATT and CDR2 is SNEGSKA (reference sequence). CDR3 length: 12 amino acids. The V and J ends lost 4 bases and 3 bases respectively, with 7 bases between them. The CDR3 loop reads CSAKGFNQPQHF. The CDR3 nucleotides read TGCAGTGCTAAAGGCTTCAATCAGCCCCAGCATTTT.

This sequence joins TRBV28 and TRBJ2-7; D may be TRBD1 (6 bases). The CDR3 is 14 amino acids. CDR1 MDHEN and CDR2 SYDVKM come from the germline V gene. V dropped 2 bases and J dropped 4 bases, with 12 bases sitting between them. The DNA for the CDR3 is TGTGCCAGCAGTTTAGGGACAAAAGATTACGAGCAGTACTTC. Its protein product is CASSLGTKDYEQYF.

As concerns this clonotype: The junction departs from the called germline gene at one end, perhaps through a read error. The chain joins TRBV28 to TRBJ2-5; D is unclear. This CDR3 contains 10 residues. Germline CDR1 reads MDHEN; CDR2 reads SYDVKM. In DNA, the CDR3 is TGTGCCAGCAGCCAAGAGACCCGGTACTTC. Encoded protein: CASSQETRYF.